The clone carrying this T cell receptor beta chain was recorded many times. Antigen specificity is unknown. The data originate from a study of T cells in Graves' hyperthyroidism and ophthalmopathy. Diagnostic assessment was based on clinical symptoms, serum thyroxine and TRAb, thyroid ultrasound and orbital computed tomography. Amplification yielded TCR beta CDR3 regions, with RNA transcripts as the source. HTBI primers were the set used in a first-round RT-PCR of the TCR CDR3. In TCRdb, the multiplex PCR reads were re-called with MiXCR into one record per CDR3 protein. This sample has some 740,000 distinct CDR3 sequences, with 12% to 15% found just once. V was clipped by 5 bases and J by 3 bases; unmatched bases: 25. This CDR3 spans 21 amino acids. The V gene's germline CDR1 is PRHDT and CDR2 FYEKMQ (reference sequence). Study results and caveats: Most thyroid clonotypes expanded above 0.001 appeared in blood too.

This receptor was identified in a young woman with Graves' hyperthyroidism. Sample: blood. The chain uses TRBV13 and TRBJ2-1; 7 bases fit TRBD1. The CDR3 region has the DNA TGTGCCAGCAGCCAACCTCCTCTCGAGACAGGGCGGTCGAGGTACTACAATGAGCAGTTCTTC. It codes for CASSQPPLETGRSRYYNEQFF.